This T cell receptor beta chain derives from a study of cytomegalovirus exposure and HLA in healthy donors. The germline V gene encodes CDR1 LNHDA and CDR2 SQIVND (reference sequence). The J segment lost 6 bases and the V segment lost 6 bases, leaving 8 bases of the junction unmatched. The CDR3 runs to 15 residues. In the PCR, 60 Vbeta and 13 Jbeta primers were used. Generated by immunoSEQ multiplex PCR, the TCRdb table keeps only in-frame clones and is missing some. The table has roughly 92,000 clones, approximately 80% seen once; the top ten hold less than 40%. Sequenced sample: PBMCs. This receptor was identified in a man aged 45 to 65 in good health and CMV-seropositive. J is TRBJ2-3 and V is TRBV19; 11 nucleotides line up with TRBD2. CDR3 loop: CASRGTSGFFDTQYF. CDR3 sequence (DNA): TGTGCCAGTAGGGGGACTAGCGGCTTTTTTGATACGCAGTATTTT.